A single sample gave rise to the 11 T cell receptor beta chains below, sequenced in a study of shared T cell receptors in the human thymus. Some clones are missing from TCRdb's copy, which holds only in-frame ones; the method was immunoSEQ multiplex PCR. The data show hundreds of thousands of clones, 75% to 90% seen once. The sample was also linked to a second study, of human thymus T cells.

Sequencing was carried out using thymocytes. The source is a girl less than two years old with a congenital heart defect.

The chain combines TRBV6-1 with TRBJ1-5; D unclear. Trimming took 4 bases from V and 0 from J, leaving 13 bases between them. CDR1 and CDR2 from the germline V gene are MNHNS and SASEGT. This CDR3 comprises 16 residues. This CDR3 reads CASSGRERFSNQPQHF. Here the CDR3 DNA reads TGTGCCAGCAGTGGTCGGGAGCGCTTTAGCAATCAGCCCCAGCATTTT.

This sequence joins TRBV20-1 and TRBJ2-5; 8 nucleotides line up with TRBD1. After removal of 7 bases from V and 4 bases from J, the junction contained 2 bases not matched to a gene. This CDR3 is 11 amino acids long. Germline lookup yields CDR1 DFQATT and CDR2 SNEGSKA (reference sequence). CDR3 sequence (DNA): TGCAGTGTTGACAGGGGAGAGACCCAGTACTTC. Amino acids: CSVDRGETQYF.

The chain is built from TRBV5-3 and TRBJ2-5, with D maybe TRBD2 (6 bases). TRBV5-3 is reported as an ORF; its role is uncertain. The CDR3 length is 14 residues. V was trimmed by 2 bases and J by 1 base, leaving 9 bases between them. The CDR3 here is CARSFGGFQETQYF. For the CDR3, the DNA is TGTGCCAGAAGCTTTGGGGGGTTCCAAGAGACCCAGTACTTC.

CDR3 protein: CASSRRATTGELFF. DNA of the CDR3: TGTGCCAGCAGCCGCAGGGCTACCACCGGGGAGCTGTTTTTT. The rearrangement links TRBV7-3 to TRBJ2-2, with D possibly being TRBD1 (5 bases). The CDR3 sequence is 14 residues long. Germline V lookup: CDR1 SGHTA, CDR2 FQGTGA. V shed 5 bases and J shed 4 bases, with 11 bases lying between them. Combining the CDR3 with reference TRBV7-3 and TRBJ2-2 gives the whole variable domain GAGVSQTPSNKVTEKGKYVELRCDPISGHTALYWYRQSLGQGPEFLIYFQGTGAADDSGLPNDRFFAVRPEGSVSTLKIQRTERGDSAVYLCASSRRATTGELFFGEGSRLTVL.

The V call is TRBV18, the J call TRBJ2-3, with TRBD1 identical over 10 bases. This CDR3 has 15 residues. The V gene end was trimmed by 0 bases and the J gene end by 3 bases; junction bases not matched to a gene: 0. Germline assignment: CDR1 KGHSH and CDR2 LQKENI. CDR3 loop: CASSPPDRGTDTQYF. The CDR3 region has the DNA TGTGCCAGCTCACCACCGGACAGGGGGACAGATACGCAGTATTTT.

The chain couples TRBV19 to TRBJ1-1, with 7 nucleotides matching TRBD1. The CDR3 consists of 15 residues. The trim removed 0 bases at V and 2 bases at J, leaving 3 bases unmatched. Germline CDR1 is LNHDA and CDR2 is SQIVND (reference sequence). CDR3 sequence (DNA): TGTGCCAGTAGTATAGATGAGGGGGCCAACACTGAAGCTTTCTTT. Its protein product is CASSIDEGANTEAFF.

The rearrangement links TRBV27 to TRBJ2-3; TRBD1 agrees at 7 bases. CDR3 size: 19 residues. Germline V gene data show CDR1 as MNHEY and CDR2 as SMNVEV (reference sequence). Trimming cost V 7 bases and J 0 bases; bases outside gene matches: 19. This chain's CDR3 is CASTNLGSRQGRSTDTQYF. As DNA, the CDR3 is TGTGCCAGCACCAACCTTGGGTCACGACAGGGACGGAGCACAGATACGCAGTATTTT.

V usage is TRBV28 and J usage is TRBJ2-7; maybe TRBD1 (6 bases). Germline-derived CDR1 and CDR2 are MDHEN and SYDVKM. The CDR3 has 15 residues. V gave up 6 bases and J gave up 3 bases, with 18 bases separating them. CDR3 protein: CASRGYGDKGYEQYF. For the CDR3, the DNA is TGTGCCAGCAGGGGTTATGGGGACAAAGGCTACGAGCAGTACTTC.

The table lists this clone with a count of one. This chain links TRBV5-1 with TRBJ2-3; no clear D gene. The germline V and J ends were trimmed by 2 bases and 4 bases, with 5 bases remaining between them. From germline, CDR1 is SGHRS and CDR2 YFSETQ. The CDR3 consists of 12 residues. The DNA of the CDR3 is TGCGCCAGCAGCTTTTTATCAGATACGCAGTATTTT. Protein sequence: CASSFLSDTQYF.

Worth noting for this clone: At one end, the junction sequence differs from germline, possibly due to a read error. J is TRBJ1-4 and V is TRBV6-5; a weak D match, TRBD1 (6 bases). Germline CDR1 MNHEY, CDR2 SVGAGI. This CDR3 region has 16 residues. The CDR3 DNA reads TGTGCCAGCAGTTACGGATACAGGGAAAACCTGAAAAAGCTGTTTTTT. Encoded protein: CASSYGYRENLKKLFF.

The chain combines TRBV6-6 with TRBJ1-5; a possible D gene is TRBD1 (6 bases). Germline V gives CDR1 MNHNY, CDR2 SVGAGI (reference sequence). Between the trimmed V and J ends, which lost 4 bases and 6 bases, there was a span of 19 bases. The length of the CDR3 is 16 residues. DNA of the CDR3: TGTGCCAGCAGTTTCGTAACAGGGAGGGCGGTTCAGCCCCAGCATTTT. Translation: CASSFVTGRAVQPQHF.